The clone carrying this T cell receptor beta chain was detected many times. The sample belongs to a study of blood T cells in healthy people across ages. The authors ran a second PCR of roughly 6 to 12 cycles using a sample-barcoded 5' primer and a J-beta primer mix. TCRdb called the 5' RACE reads again in MiXCR, with one record for every CDR3 protein. The sample yields about 1,500,000 distinct CDR3 sequences, about 43% seen once. There are 12 residues in the CDR3. CDR1 is SQVTM and CDR2 is ANQGSEA in the germline V gene. This clonotype originated in a woman under 30 in good health. The gene calls are TRBV29-1 and TRBJ2-7; tentative D call: TRBD2 (7 bases). Sequenced: blood. The CDR3 nucleotides are TGCAGTGTAGGGGGGGGACCCTACGAGCAGTACTTC. Translated: CSVGGGPYEQYF.